Following are 8 T cell receptor beta chains from one sample sequenced in a study of CD8 T cells in Susac syndrome. Roughly 0.45 to 1 ug RNA was reverse transcribed with random hexamers. Each CDR3 protein is one row after TCRdb ran MiXCR on the immunoSEQ multiplex PCR reads. Altogether about 130,000 distinct CDR3 sequences are present, around 94% being singletons, with the ten largest covering roughly 0.091%. Sequenced input: CD4+ T cells from PBMCs. These receptor sequences come from a human donor in good health.

Concerning this clonotype itself: Its ends do not fully match the called genes, so a read error is possible. V is TRBV20-1 and J is TRBJ2-7; D may be TRBD1 or TRBD2 (6 bases each). The germline CDR1 and CDR2 sequences are DFQATT and SNEGSKA (reference sequence). The CDR3 runs 14 residues. CDR3 DNA: TGCAGTGTTAGACAGGATCCCACCCGGGGGGAGCAGTACTTC. Translated, it gives CSVRQDPTRGEQYF.

V is TRBV19 and J is TRBJ2-6; no clear D gene. The V end lost 3 bases, the J end lost 1 base, and 4 bases lay between the germline ends. CDR1 is LNHDA, CDR2 SQIVND, per germline (reference sequence). CDR3 size: 14 residues. CDR3 protein: CASSMTSGANVLTF. CDR3 sequence (DNA): TGTGCCAGTAGTATGACTTCTGGGGCCAACGTCCTGACTTTC.

This clonotype was picked up one time. The chain is built from TRBV20-1 and TRBJ2-2, with TRBD1 identical over 8 bases. The CDR3 consists of 15 residues. V was pared by 3 bases and J by 4 bases, with 7 bases of the junction left unmatched. Germline V gene lookup returns CDR1 DFQATT and CDR2 SNEGSKA (reference sequence). The CDR3 DNA reads TGCAGTGCTAGTTGGCAGGGGGCGCGCACCGGGGAGCTGTTTTTT. This codes for CSASWQGARTGELFF.

This rearrangement joins TRBV19 to TRBJ1-1; unclear D gene. Germline V CDR1 and CDR2: LNHDA, SQIVND (reference sequence). Deletions cut 1 base from V and 0 bases from J, with 15 bases between. The CDR3 covers 17 residues. CDR3: CASSIGAGRVMNTEAFF. The CDR3 DNA sequence: TGTGCCAGTAGTATAGGGGCCGGGAGGGTCATGAACACTGAAGCTTTCTTT.

The J gene is TRBJ1-1, the V gene TRBV5-6; D may be TRBD1 (6 bases). This CDR3 is built from 18 residues. V lost 0 bases, J lost 2 bases, and 20 bases lay in between. The germline gives CDR1 SGHDT, CDR2 YYEEEE. CDR3 bases: TGTGCCAGCAGCTTGGTGGGGGGACACAGAGCAGGAAACACTGAAGCTTTCTTT. Encoded protein: CASSLVGGHRAGNTEAFF.

This sequence joins TRBV7-2 and TRBJ2-5; possibly TRBD1 or TRBD2 for D (6 bases each). Trimming left V 5 bases short and J 3 bases short, with 19 bases between. This CDR3 region has 16 residues. Germline V gene data show CDR1 as SGHTA and CDR2 as FQGNSA. The chain's CDR3 is CASSPGAGWGEETQYF. The CDR3 DNA reads TGTGCCAGCAGCCCAGGGGCGGGGTGGGGGGAAGAGACCCAGTACTTC.

The chain recombines TRBV7-8 with TRBJ1-2; no firm D call. This CDR3 contains 16 residues. Germline V gene data show CDR1 as SGHVS and CDR2 as FQNEAQ. With 5 bases removed from V and 4 bases from J, the gap between germline ends came to 20 bases. The CDR3 sequence: CASSQLPGLTAYGYTF. The DNA for the CDR3 is TGTGCCAGCAGCCAACTCCCGGGTTTAACGGCCTATGGCTACACCTTC.

The J gene is TRBJ2-3, the V gene TRBV28; D is uncertain. In germline, CDR1 is MDHEN, CDR2 SYDVKM. This CDR3 contains 14 residues. Trimming pared 3 bases from V and 5 bases from J, leaving 12 bases between. CDR3 residues: CASSFSLSRDTQYF. CDR3 DNA sequence: TGTGCCAGCAGTTTTTCTCTGTCGAGAGATACGCAGTATTTT. Full variable domain (outside the CDR3, taken from reference TRBV28 and TRBJ2-3): DVKVTQSSRYLVKRTGEKVFLECVQDMDHENMFWYRQDPGLGLRLIYFSYDVKMKEKGDIPEGYSVSREKKERFSLILESASTNQTSMYLCASSFSLSRDTQYFGPGTRLTVL.